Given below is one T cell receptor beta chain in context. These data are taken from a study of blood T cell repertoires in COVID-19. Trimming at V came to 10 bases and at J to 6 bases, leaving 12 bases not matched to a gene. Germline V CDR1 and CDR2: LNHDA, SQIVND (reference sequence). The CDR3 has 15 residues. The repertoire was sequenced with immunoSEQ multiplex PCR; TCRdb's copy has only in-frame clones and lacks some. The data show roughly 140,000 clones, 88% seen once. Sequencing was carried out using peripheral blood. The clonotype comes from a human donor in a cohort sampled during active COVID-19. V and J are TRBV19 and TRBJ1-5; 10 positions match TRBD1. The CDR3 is CATKGGQGFSQPQHF. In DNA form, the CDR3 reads TGTGCCACAAAAGGGGGACAGGGGTTTTCTCAGCCCCAGCATTTT.